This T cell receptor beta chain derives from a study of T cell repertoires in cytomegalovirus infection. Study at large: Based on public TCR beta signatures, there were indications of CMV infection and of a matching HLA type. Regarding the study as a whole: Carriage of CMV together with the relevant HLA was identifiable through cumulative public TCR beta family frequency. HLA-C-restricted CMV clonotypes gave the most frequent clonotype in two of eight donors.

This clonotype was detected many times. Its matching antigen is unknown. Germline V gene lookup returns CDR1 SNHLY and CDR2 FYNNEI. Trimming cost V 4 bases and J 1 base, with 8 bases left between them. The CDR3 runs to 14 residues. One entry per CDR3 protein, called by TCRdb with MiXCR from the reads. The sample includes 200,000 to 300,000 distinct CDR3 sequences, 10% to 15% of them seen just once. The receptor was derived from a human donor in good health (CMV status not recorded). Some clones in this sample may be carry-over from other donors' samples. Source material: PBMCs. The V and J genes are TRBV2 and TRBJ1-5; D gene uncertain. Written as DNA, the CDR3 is TGTGCCAGCAGTGCGCTCGCAAGCAATCAGCCCCAGCATTTT. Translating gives CASSALASNQPQHF.